This TCR beta chain stems from a study of blood T cell repertoires in COVID-19 (TCRdb year 2020). For the study in its entirety: The collaborator samples originated in the United States, Italy and Spain and spanned the acute and convalescent phases of COVID-19. Nearly every sample came with metadata listing a de-identified subject ID, COVID-19 status, age in years and sex. Where HLA class I and class II types were available, the types were taken from metadata supplied by the sample provider, not from assay-based typing. The prospective study material was composed of cDNA or gDNA derived from T cells, B-cell-depleted T cells, or PBMCs. The repertoires were released in a freely available public database meant as a resource for research on the immune response to SARS-CoV-2. Subjects who had been exposed to COVID-19, were actively infected with it, or had recovered from it provided the deeply sampled blood TCRbeta repertoires that made up the dataset. The samples were drawn from two sources: the first 160 participants of the ongoing ImmuneRACE study, and fewer than 1,500 subjects contributed by 6 global collaborators. What the study reported, not specific to this receptor: The amount of clinical and demographic metadata varied by source and participant and was provided uncurated.

Unmatched junction bases come to 10, with V trimmed by 2 bases and J by 6 bases. Spanning cysteine to phenylalanine, the CDR3 consists of 16 amino acids. This entry keeps only the CDR3 DNA: 48 bases, framed from base 1. Taken from the germline V gene, the CDR1 and CDR2 loops are SGHDT and YYEEEE. The collaborating institutions used their own protocols to collect whole blood in K2EDTA tubes. For TCRbeta analysis, collaborators shipped samples as frozen whole blood, isolated PBMCs, or DNA extracted from either of those sample types. About this clone: Which antigen it targets is not known. No clone much larger than this one lies a single base away; base qualities are absent.

TCRbeta CDR3 regions were amplified from genomic DNA using the immunoSEQ Assay, a bias-controlled multiplex PCR. Under the source paper's analysis protocol: The number of nucleated cells in each sample was estimated by amplification of reference gene primers within the assay. Sequence reads were collapsed and filtered to measure the absolute abundance of every unique TCRbeta CDR3 rearrangement. Productive Simpson clonality was computed per sample as the square root of Simpson's diversity index over productive rearrangements. TCRdb mirrors the immuneACCESS table, restricted to in-frame sequences. Some clones are absent from its copies; in checked studies, under half trace to an unresolved V gene, and the reason for the others is unknown. The V and J calls and the clone size are those of that table, but D and trimming were determined from the DNA. The sample table holds about 120,000 clones, of which over 60% were seen once. The ten biggest clones cover 6.5% to 9% of the sample.

Sequenced input: peripheral blood. The receptor was derived from a human donor in a cohort sampled during active COVID-19. This chain joins TRBV5-6 to TRBJ2-1; TRBD1 agrees with 8 junctional bases. The sequenced DNA: TGTGCCAGCAGCTTTCCGGGACAGGAAAGGTTCAATGAGCAGTTCTTC. This translates into CASSFPGQERFNEQFF.